This TCR beta chain was sequenced during a study of cytomegalovirus exposure and HLA in healthy donors. Germline V gives CDR1 GTSNPN, CDR2 SVGIG (reference sequence). The CDR3 is 12 amino acids. V dropped 4 bases and J dropped 8 bases, with 11 bases sitting between them. Study findings and constraints: Being productive about 87% or about 30% of the time was typical of most TCR beta V segments in an earlier analysis. Later work showed greater clonal expansion in HLA-associated TCR beta chains than in equally common others. In a later analysis, specific HLA alleles were associated with 15,000 to 20,000 TCR beta sequences at a 0.05 false discovery rate. Confirmation in vitro established that a few CMV-associated chains were specific for CMV antigens.

The PCR was carried out with 60 Vbeta primers and 13 Jbeta primers. Clones were read by immunoSEQ multiplex PCR, and TCRdb kept only the in-frame ones, dropping some. The sample carries 60,000 to 85,000 clones, 74% recorded once. As concerns this clone: The antigen is unknown.

This chain joins TRBV30 and TRBJ1-4; D not certain. The receptor was isolated from a human donor in good health. Material for sequencing was PBMCs. CDR3 sequence: CAWTSPGEKLFF. The CDR3 region has the DNA TGTGCCTGGACCTCCCCGGGGGAAAAACTGTTTTTT.